This passage covers 20 T cell receptor beta chains from one sample sequenced in a study of blood T cell repertoires in COVID-19. The assay was immunoSEQ multiplex PCR, and TCRdb's table has in-frame clones only and misses some. The sample carries tens of thousands of clones, more than 75% recorded once. The sample consisted of peripheral blood. These receptors were obtained from a man aged 50-60 years with active or convalescent COVID-19.

The J gene is TRBJ2-1, the V gene TRBV3-1 (or the pseudogene TRBV3-2), with 8 bases lining up with TRBD2. V trimming: 0 bases; J trimming: 5 bases; junction bases outside the gene matches: 6. This CDR3 is 16 amino acids long. Germline lookup yields CDR1 LGHDT and CDR2 YNNKEL (reference sequence). This CDR3 is CASSQDAGTRNNEQFF. The CDR3 DNA reads TGTGCCAGCAGCCAAGACGCCGGGACTAGAAACAATGAGCAGTTCTTC.

This clone was counted only a few times. CDR3 loop: CASRPGLRDGYTF. The CDR3 DNA reads TGTGCCAGCAGACCGGGACTGCGTGATGGCTACACCTTC. This chain joins TRBV12-3 or TRBV12-4 and TRBJ1-2, with TRBD1 as a possible D gene (5 bases). With 6 bases removed from V and 6 bases from J, the gap between germline ends came to 14 bases. This CDR3 contains 13 residues.

About this clone itself: Different DNA sequences within this sample yield the same CDR3. The rearrangement links TRBV11-2 to TRBJ1-1, with 8 bases lining up with TRBD1. This CDR3 region has 14 residues. Germline V gene lookup returns CDR1 SGHAT and CDR2 FQNNGV. Trimming at V came to 4 bases and at J to 1 base, leaving 2 bases not matched to a gene. CDR3 in DNA: TGTGCCAGCAGCTCCGGACAGGGGAACACTGAAGCTTTCTTT. This sequence encodes CASSSGQGNTEAFF. The complete variable domain, with remaining parts taken from reference TRBV11-2 and TRBJ1-1, reads EAGVAQSPRYKIIEKRQSVAFWCNPISGHATLYWYQQILGQGPKLLIQFQNNGVVDDSQLPKDRFSAERLKGVDSTLKIQPAKLEDSAVYLCASSSGQGNTEAFFGQGTRLTVV.

The CDR3, as DNA: TGCGCCAGCAGCCAAGGCTGGGGAGGTGAGCAGTTCTTC. It translates to CASSQGWGGEQFF. The V call is TRBV4-1, the J call TRBJ2-1, with D possibly being TRBD2 (6 bases). V dropped 1 base and J dropped 9 bases, with 10 bases sitting between them. The CDR3 covers 13 residues. The germline V gene has CDR1 MGHRA and CDR2 YSYEKL.

The chain carries TRBV28 and TRBJ1-5; D is unresolved. The germline V gene encodes CDR1 MDHEN and CDR2 SYDVKM. This CDR3 contains 12 residues. Trimming cost V 4 bases and J 7 bases, with 8 bases left between them. CDR3 DNA sequence: TGTGCCAGCAGTTCTAACCCACAGCCCCAGCATTTT. Protein product: CASSSNPQPQHF. Full variable domain (remainder filled in from reference TRBV28 and TRBJ1-5): DVKVTQSSRYLVKRTGEKVFLECVQDMDHENMFWYRQDPGLGLRLIYFSYDVKMKEKGDIPEGYSVSREKKERFSLILESASTNQTSMYLCASSSNPQPQHFGDGTRLSIL.

The chain combines TRBV6-6 with TRBJ1-1; D remains unclear. The germline V gene has CDR1 MNHNY and CDR2 SVGAGI (reference sequence). V lost 2 bases and J lost 0, with 7 bases in between. CDR3 size: 14 residues. The CDR3: CASSYAELNTEAFF. In DNA form, the CDR3 reads TGTGCCAGCAGTTACGCGGAACTGAACACTGAAGCTTTCTTT.

The rearrangement joins TRBV7-2 to TRBJ2-7; 11 bases are shared with TRBD2. With V trimmed by 8 bases and J by 3 bases, 12 bases remained unmatched. The CDR3 totals 16 residues. Germline-derived CDR1 and CDR2 are SGHTA and FQGNSA. The CDR3 loop reads CASLPTSGVFVYEQYF. The CDR3 DNA reads TGTGCCAGCCTTCCGACTAGCGGGGTTTTCGTCTACGAGCAGTACTTC.

This clone is a singleton in its sample. The CDR3 sequence: CASSLTTSTDTQYF. For the CDR3, the DNA is TGTGCCAGCTCACTTACTACTAGCACAGATACGCAGTATTTT. The chain recombines TRBV18 with TRBJ2-3; D uncertain. V lost 4 bases, J lost 0 bases, and 8 bases lay in between. This CDR3 contains 14 residues. Germline CDR1 reads KGHSH; CDR2 reads LQKENI.

This chain connects TRBV27 to TRBJ1-1, with D unresolved. The CDR3 length is 13 residues. Trimming left V 3 bases short and J 8 bases short, with 13 bases between. Germline-derived CDR1 and CDR2 are MNHEY and SMNVEV (reference sequence). CDR3 amino acids: CASSFSDSVEAFF. Here the CDR3 DNA reads TGTGCCAGCAGTTTTTCAGACTCTGTGGAAGCTTTCTTT.

The chain couples TRBV27 to TRBJ1-2, with a tentative D call TRBD1 (5 bases). With 8 bases removed from V and 0 bases from J, the gap between germline ends came to 10 bases. Germline lookup yields CDR1 MNHEY and CDR2 SMNVEV (reference sequence). This CDR3 has 13 residues. DNA for the CDR3: TGTGCCAGCCGCCCGACAGCTAACTATGGCTACACCTTC. It specifies CASRPTANYGYTF.

DNA for the CDR3: TGTGCCAGCTCACCTAGTAGCAATCAGCCCCAGCATTTT. Residues: CASSPSSNQPQHF. V and J are TRBV18 and TRBJ1-5; D ambiguous. This CDR3 comprises 13 residues. Germline V gives CDR1 KGHSH, CDR2 LQKENI. Trimming stripped 3 bases from V and 0 bases from J, with 3 bases between.

V is TRBV28 and J is TRBJ1-1; tentative D call: TRBD1 (6 bases). The CDR3 spans 17 residues. Germline CDR1 and CDR2: MDHEN and SYDVKM. The V end was cut by 1 base, the J end by 1 base, with 16 bases between. The CDR3, as DNA: TGTGCCAGCAGTTTATATGTCTCTCAGGGGTGGAACACTGAAGCTTTCTTT. Encoded protein: CASSLYVSQGWNTEAFF.

This clone was seen more than once but under ten times. The chain carries TRBV10-3 and TRBJ1-4; TRBD1 might be the D (5 bases). This CDR3 comprises 15 residues. V lost 3 bases and J 6 bases, leaving 14 bases between the germline ends. Per the germline V gene, CDR1 is ENHRY and CDR2 is SYGVKD. Here the CDR3 reads CAISERAGTDEKLFF. CDR3 nucleotides: TGTGCCATCAGTGAACGCGCGGGGACGGATGAAAAACTGTTTTTT.

This sequence joins TRBV28 and TRBJ2-1; TRBD2 matches at 7 bases. This CDR3 region has 16 residues. Germline CDR1 MDHEN, CDR2 SYDVKM. The ends lost 2 bases at V and 7 bases at J; junction bases unmatched: 11. This chain's CDR3 is CASSLGWGGLGNEQFF. DNA for the CDR3: TGTGCCAGCAGTTTAGGATGGGGGGGGTTGGGAAATGAGCAGTTCTTC.

The chain links TRBV5-6 to TRBJ2-7; D may be TRBD1 (6 bases). The V gene's germline CDR1 is SGHDT and CDR2 YYEEEE. The V gene lost 0 bases and the J gene lost 5 bases, with 15 bases spanning the gap. CDR3 length: 15 residues. CDR3 sequence (DNA): TGTGCCAGCAGCTTGGTGAACAGGGTGACGGACGAGCAGTACTTC. Residues: CASSLVNRVTDEQYF.

The V call is TRBV3-1 (or the pseudogene TRBV3-2), the J call TRBJ1-3; D remains ambiguous. The CDR3 is made up of 12 amino acids. Deletions cut 0 bases from V and 8 bases from J, with 5 bases between. Looked up from germline, CDR1 is LGHDT and CDR2 is YNNKEL (reference sequence). This CDR3 is CASSQDSDTIYF. The CDR3 bases are TGTGCCAGCAGCCAAGATAGCGACACCATATATTTT.

The V gene is TRBV2, the J gene TRBJ1-6; 9 nucleotides agree with TRBD1. V lost 7 bases, J lost 6 bases, and 7 bases stayed unmatched. Per germline, CDR1 SNHLY and CDR2 FYNNEI. This CDR3 is built from 15 residues. The chain's CDR3 is CASTLGGQGNSPLHF. In DNA form, the CDR3 reads TGTGCCAGCACCTTAGGGGGACAGGGTAATTCACCCCTCCACTTT.

J is TRBJ1-4 and V is TRBV18, with D perhaps TRBD1 (5 bases). Trimming removed 3 bases from V and 7 bases from J, with 12 bases in between. Per germline, CDR1 KGHSH and CDR2 LQKENI. CDR3 length equals 14 residues. The CDR3 loop reads CASSPPPDSEKLFF. In DNA form, the CDR3 reads TGTGCCAGCTCACCGCCCCCCGACAGTGAAAAACTGTTTTTT.

This clone turned up a few times. The gene calls are TRBV5-1 and TRBJ2-5, with D perhaps matching TRBD2 (5 bases). Germline V gene lookup returns CDR1 SGHRS and CDR2 YFSETQ. The CDR3 length is 14 residues. V gave up 2 bases and J gave up 4 bases, with 12 bases separating them. CDR3: CASSFTNRGETQYF. The DNA for the CDR3 is TGCGCCAGCAGCTTTACCAACCGGGGAGAGACCCAGTACTTC.

The rearrangement joins TRBV19 to TRBJ2-1, with D maybe TRBD2 (7 bases). The CDR3 loop spans 16 amino acids. Germline V gene lookup returns CDR1 LNHDA and CDR2 SQIVND (reference sequence). Trimming removed 3 bases from V and 1 base from J, with 13 bases in between. The CDR3 region is CASSIEGGLSYNEQFF. CDR3 nucleotide sequence: TGTGCCAGTAGTATTGAGGGGGGGCTTTCCTACAATGAGCAGTTCTTC.